This section outlines one TCR beta chain sequence together with its context. The antigen is unknown. The data are from a study of type 1 and type 2 diabetes patients. Study details: Participants included type 1 and type 2 diabetes patients plus nondiabetic controls. From PBMCs, CD4+ and CD8+ T cells were isolated by magnetic microbeads.

General study findings and limits: Type 2 diabetes and control samples shared highly correlated V and J usage, averaging around 0.97.

PCR was run on genomic DNA. Multiplex PCR with 30 forward and 13 reverse primers amplified the TCR beta CDR3. TCRdb analysed the multiplex PCR reads with MiXCR anew, one entry per CDR3 protein. The table shows 250,000 to 300,000 distinct CDR3 sequences, with around 50% occurring only once. The CDR3 is made up of 14 amino acids. Trimming pared 5 bases from V and 2 bases from J, leaving 12 bases between. The germline CDR1 and CDR2 sequences are MNHNY and SVGAGI (reference sequence). The sample taken for sequencing was peripheral blood mononuclear cells (PBMCs). The V and J genes are TRBV6-6 and TRBJ1-2; D call uncertain. This receptor was identified in a man between 18 and 29 years old with type 2 diabetes. Written as DNA, the CDR3 is TGTGCCAGCAGTGAACAGCGGCCGAACTATGGCTACACCTTC. The encoded protein is CASSEQRPNYGYTF.